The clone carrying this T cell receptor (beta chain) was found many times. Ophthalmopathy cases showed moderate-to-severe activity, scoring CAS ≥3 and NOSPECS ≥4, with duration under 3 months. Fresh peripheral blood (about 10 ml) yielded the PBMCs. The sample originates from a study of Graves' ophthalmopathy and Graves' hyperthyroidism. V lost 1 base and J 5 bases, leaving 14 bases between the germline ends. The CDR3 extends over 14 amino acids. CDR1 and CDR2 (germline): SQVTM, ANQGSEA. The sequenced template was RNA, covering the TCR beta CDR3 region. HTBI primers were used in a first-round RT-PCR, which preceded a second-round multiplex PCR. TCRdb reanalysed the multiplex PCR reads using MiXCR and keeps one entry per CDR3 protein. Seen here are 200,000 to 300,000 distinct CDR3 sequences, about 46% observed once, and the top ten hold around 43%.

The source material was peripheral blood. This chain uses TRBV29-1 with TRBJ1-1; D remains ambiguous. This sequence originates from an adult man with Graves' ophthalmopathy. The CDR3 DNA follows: TGCAGCGTTGAAGGTTGGGAGAGCGGAACTGAAGCTTTCTTT. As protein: CSVEGWESGTEAFF.